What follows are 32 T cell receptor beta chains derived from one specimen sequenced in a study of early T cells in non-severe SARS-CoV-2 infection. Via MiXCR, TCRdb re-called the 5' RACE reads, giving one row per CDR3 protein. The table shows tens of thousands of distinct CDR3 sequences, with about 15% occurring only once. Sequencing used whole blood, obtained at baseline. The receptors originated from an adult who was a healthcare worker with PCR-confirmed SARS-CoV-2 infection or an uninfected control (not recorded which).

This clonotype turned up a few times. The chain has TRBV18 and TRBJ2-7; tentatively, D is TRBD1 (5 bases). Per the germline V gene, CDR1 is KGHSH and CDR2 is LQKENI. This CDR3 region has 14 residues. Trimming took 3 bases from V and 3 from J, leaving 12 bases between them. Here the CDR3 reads CASSPTASNYEQYF. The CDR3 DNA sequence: TGTGCCAGCTCACCGACAGCCTCGAACTACGAGCAGTACTTC.

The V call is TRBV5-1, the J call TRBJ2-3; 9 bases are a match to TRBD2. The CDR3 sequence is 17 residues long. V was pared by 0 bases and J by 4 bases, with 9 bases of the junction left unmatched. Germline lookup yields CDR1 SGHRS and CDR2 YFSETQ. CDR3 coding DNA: TGCGCCAGCAGCTTGGCCAATAGCGGGAGTTTCGCAGATACGCAGTATTTT. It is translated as CASSLANSGSFADTQYF.

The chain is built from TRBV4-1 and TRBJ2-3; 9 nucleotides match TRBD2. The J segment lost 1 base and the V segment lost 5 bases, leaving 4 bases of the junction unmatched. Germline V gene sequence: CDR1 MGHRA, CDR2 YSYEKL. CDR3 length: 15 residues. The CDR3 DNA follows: TGCGCCAGCAGCGAGCGGGAGGTGGGCACAGATACGCAGTATTTT. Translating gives CASSEREVGTDTQYF.

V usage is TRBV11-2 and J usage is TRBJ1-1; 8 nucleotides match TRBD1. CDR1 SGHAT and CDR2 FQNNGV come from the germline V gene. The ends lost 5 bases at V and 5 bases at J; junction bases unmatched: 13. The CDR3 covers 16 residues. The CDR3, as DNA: TGTGCCAGCAGCCCTTGGGACAGGAAAGTGCTGACTGAAGCTTTCTTT. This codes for CASSPWDRKVLTEAFF.

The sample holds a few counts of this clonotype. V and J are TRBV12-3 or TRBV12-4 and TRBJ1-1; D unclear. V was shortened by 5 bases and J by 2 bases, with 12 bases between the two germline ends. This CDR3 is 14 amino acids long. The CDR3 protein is CASSPPEINTEAFF. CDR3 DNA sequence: TGTGCCAGCAGTCCGCCGGAGATCAACACTGAAGCTTTCTTT.

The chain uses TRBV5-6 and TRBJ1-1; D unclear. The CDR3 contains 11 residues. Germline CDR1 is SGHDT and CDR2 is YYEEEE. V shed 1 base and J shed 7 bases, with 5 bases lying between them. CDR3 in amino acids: CASSLSGEAFF. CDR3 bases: TGTGCCAGCAGCTTGAGCGGTGAAGCTTTCTTT.

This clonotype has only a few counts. The CDR3 nucleotides are TGTGCCAGTAGTTTCTCCTACACAGATACGCAGTATTTT. Translation gives CASSFSYTDTQYF. This sequence joins TRBV19 and TRBJ2-3; D gene ambiguous. CDR1 LNHDA and CDR2 SQIVND come from the germline V gene (reference sequence). CDR3 size: 13 residues. Between the trimmed V and J ends, which lost 5 bases and 2 bases, there was a span of 8 bases.

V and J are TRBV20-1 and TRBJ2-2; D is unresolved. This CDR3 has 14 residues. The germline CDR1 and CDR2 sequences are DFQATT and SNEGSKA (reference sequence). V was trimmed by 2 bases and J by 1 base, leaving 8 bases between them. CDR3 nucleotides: TGCAGTGCTAGAAAGGGCGGGAACACCGGGGAGCTGTTTTTT. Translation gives CSARKGGNTGELFF.

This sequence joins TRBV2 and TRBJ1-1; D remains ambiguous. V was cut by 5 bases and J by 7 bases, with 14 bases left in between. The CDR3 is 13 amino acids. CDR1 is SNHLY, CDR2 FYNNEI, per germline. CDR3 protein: CASSPQIELEAFF. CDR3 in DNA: TGTGCCAGCAGTCCGCAAATAGAGCTTGAAGCTTTCTTT.

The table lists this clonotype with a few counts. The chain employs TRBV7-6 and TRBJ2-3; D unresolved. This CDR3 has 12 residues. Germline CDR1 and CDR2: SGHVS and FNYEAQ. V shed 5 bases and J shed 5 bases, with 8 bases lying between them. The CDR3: CASSPSLDTQYF. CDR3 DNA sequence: TGTGCCAGCAGCCCCTCCCTAGATACGCAGTATTTT. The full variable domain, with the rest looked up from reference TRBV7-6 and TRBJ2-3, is GAGVSQSPRYKVTKRGQDVALRCDPISGHVSLYWYRQALGQGPEFLTYFNYEAQQDKSGLPNDRFSAERPEGSISTLTIQRTEQRDSAMYRCASSPSLDTQYFGPGTRLTVL.

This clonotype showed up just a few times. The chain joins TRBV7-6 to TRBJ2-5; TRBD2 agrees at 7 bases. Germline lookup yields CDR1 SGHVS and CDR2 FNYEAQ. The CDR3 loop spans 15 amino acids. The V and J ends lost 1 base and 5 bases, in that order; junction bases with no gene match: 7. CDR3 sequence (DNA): TGTGCCAGCAGCTTAGTGGGCGGGAGTTTGGAGACCCAGTACTTC. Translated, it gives CASSLVGGSLETQYF.

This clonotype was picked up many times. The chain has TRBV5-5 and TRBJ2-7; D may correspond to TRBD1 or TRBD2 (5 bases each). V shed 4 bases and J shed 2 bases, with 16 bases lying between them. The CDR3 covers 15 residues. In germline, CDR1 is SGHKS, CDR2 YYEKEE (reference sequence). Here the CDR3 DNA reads TGTGCCAGCAGCCGCCGGGGATTGGGGGCCTACGAGCAGTACTTC. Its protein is CASSRRGLGAYEQYF. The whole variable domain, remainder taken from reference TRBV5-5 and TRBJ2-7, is DAGVTQSPTHLIKTRGQQVTLRCSPISGHKSVSWYQQVLGQGPQFIFQYYEKEERGRGNFPDRFSARQFPNYSSELNVNALLLGDSALYLCASSRRGLGAYEQYFGPGTRLTVT.

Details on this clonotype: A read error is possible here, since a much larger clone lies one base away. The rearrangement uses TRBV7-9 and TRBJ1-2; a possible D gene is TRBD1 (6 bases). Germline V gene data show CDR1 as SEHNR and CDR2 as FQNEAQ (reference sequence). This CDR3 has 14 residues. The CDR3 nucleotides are TGTGCCAGCGCGAAGGGGGGCGAGGACTATGACTACACCTTC. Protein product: CASAKGGEDYDYTF.

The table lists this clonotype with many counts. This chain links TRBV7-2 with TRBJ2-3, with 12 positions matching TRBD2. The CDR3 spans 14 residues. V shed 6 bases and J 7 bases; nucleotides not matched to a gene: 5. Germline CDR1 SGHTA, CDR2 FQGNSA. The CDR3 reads CASRPTSGRNTQYF. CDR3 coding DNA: TGTGCCAGCAGACCGACTAGCGGGAGAAATACGCAGTATTTT.

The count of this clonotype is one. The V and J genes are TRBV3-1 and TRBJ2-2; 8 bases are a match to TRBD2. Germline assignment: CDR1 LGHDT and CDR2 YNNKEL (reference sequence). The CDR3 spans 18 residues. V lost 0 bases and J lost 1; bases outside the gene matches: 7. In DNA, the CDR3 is TGTGCCAGCAGCCAAGACCGCGGGAGGCGGGGGAACACCGGGGAGCTGTTTTTT. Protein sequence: CASSQDRGRRGNTGELFF. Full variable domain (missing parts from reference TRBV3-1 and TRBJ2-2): DTAVSQTPKYLVTQMGNDKSIKCEQNLGHDTMYWYKQDSKKFLKIMFSYNNKELIINETVPNRFSPKSPDKAHLNLHINSLELGDSAVYFCASSQDRGRRGNTGELFFGEGSRLTVL.

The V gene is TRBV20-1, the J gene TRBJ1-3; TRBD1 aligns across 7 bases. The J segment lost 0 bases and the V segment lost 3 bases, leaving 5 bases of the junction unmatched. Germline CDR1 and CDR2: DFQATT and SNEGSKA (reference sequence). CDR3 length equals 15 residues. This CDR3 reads CSASFGQDSGNTIYF. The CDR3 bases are TGCAGTGCTAGTTTTGGACAGGACTCTGGAAACACCATATATTTT.

CDR3 in DNA: TGTGCCAGCAGCTTAACGCCGCAGGCCTACAATGAGCAGTTCTTC. Translation: CASSLTPQAYNEQFF. The rearrangement joins TRBV7-3 to TRBJ2-1; no definite D call. Trimming stripped 0 bases from V and 2 bases from J, with 8 bases between. Germline CDR1 reads SGHTA; CDR2 reads FQGTGA. CDR3 length equals 15 residues.

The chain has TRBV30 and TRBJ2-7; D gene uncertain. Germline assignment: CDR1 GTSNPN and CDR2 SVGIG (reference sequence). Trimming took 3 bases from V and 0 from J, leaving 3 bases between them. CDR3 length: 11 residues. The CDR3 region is CAWSISYEQYF. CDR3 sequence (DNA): TGTGCCTGGAGCATCTCCTACGAGCAGTACTTC.

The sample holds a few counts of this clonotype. The CDR3 DNA reads TGTGCCAGCAGCCCTACGGCGGAGAGATATGGCTACACCTTC. Encoded protein: CASSPTAERYGYTF. This chain joins TRBV7-2 and TRBJ1-2; no definite D call. The germline V gene encodes CDR1 SGHTA and CDR2 FQGNSA. This CDR3 contains 14 residues. The germline V and J ends were trimmed by 5 bases and 5 bases, with 15 bases remaining between them.

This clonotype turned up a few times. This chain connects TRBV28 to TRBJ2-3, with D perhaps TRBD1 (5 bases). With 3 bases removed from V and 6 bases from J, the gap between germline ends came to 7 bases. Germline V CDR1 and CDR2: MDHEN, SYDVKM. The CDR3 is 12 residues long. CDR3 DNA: TGTGCCAGCAGTTTCCAGGGCGATACGCAGTATTTT. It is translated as CASSFQGDTQYF.

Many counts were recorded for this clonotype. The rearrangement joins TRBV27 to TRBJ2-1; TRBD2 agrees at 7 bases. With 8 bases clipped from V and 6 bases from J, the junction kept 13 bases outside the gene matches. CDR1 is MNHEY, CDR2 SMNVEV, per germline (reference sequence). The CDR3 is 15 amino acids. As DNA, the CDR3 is TGTGCCAGCTCTCCTGGGGCGGGAGTCGGCAATGAGCAGTTCTTC. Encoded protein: CASSPGAGVGNEQFF.

CDR3 DNA sequence: TGTGCCAGCAGTTACTCCGGGGGACTGGATACCTACGAGCAGTACTTC. It is translated as CASSYSGGLDTYEQYF. The V and J genes are TRBV6-6 and TRBJ2-7; a weak D match, TRBD2 (6 bases). Trimming cost V 0 bases and J 2 bases, with 14 bases left between them. This CDR3 region has 16 residues. Germline CDR1 reads MNHNY; CDR2 reads SVGAGI (reference sequence).

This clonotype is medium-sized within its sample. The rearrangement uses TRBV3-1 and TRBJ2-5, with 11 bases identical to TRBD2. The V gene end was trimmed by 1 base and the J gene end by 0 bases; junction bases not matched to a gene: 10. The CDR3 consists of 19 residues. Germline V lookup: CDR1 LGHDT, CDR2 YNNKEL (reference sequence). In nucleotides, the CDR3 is TGTGCCAGCAGCCAAGTACCCCCTGCTAGCGGGAGGTACCAAGAGACCCAGTACTTC. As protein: CASSQVPPASGRYQETQYF.

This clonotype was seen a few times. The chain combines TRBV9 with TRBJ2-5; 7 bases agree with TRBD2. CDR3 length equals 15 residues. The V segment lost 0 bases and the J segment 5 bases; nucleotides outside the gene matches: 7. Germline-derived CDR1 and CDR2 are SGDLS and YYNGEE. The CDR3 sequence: CASSVEGRAAETQYF. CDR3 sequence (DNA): TGTGCCAGCAGCGTAGAAGGGAGGGCGGCCGAGACCCAGTACTTC.

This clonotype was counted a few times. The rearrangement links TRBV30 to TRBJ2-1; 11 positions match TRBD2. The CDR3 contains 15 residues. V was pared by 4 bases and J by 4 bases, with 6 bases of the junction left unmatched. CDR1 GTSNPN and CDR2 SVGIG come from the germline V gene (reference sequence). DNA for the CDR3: TGTGCCTGGACTTTCGGGACTAGCGGTTACAATGAGCAGTTCTTC. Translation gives CAWTFGTSGYNEQFF.

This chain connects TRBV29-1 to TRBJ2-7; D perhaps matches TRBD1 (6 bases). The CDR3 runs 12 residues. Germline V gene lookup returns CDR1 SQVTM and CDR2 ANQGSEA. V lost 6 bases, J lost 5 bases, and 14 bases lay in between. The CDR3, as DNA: TGCAGCGTCCCGGGACACCGAGACGAGCAGTACTTC. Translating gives CSVPGHRDEQYF.

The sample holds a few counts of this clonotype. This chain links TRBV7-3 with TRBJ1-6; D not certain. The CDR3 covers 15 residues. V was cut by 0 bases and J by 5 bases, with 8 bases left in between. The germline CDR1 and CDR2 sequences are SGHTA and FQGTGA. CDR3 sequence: CASSLTGGDNSPLHF. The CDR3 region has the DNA TGTGCCAGCAGCTTAACGGGCGGGGATAATTCACCCCTCCACTTT.

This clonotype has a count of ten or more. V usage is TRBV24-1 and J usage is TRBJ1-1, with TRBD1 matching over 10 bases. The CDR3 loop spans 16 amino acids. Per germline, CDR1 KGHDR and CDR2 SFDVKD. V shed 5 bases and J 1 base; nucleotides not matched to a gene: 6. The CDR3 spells CATSGAGTGENTEAFF. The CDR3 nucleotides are TGTGCCACCAGTGGTGCCGGGACAGGGGAGAACACTGAAGCTTTCTTT.

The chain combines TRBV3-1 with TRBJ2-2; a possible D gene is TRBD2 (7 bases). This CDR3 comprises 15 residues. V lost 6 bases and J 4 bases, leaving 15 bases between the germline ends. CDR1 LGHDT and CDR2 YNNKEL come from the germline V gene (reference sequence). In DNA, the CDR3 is TGTGCCAGCAGTCTGGGGGGGCCTGGCACCGGGGAGCTGTTTTTT. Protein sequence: CASSLGGPGTGELFF.

The CDR3 bases are TGCAGTGCCCATTGGCCCCGGTCGGTTATGGATGAAGCTTTCTTT. This codes for CSAHWPRSVMDEAFF. The rearrangement joins TRBV20-1 to TRBJ1-1; D is unclear. Trimming shortened V by 6 bases and J by 7 bases, and 24 bases separated the two germline ends. The V gene's germline CDR1 is DFQATT and CDR2 SNEGSKA (reference sequence). This CDR3 is built from 15 residues.

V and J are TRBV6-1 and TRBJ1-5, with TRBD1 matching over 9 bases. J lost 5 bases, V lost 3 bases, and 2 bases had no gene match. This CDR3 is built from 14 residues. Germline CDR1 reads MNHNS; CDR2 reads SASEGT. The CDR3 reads CASSETGGYQPQHF. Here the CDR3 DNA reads TGTGCCAGCAGTGAGACAGGGGGTTATCAGCCCCAGCATTTT.

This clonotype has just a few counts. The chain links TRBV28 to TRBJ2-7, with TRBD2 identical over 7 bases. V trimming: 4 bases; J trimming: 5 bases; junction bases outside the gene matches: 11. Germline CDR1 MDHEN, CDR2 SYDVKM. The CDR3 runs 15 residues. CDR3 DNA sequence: TGTGCCAGCAGTTCTGGCGGGAGTAAGTCCCACGAGCAGTACTTC. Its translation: CASSSGGSKSHEQYF.